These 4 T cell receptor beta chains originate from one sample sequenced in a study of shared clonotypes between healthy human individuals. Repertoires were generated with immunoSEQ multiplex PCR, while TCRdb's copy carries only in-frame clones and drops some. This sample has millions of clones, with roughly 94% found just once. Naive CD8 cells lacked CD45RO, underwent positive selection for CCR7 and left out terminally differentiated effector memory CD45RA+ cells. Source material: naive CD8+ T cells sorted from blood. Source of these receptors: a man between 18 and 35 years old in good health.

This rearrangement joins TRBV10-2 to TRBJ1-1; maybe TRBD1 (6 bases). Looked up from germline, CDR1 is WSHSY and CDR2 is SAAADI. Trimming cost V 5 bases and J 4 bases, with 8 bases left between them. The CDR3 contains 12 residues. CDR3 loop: CASSRGVTEAFF. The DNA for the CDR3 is TGCGCCAGCAGTAGGGGGGTCACTGAAGCTTTCTTT.

The DNA for the CDR3 is TGTGCCAGCAGCTGGGCCCCTAGCGGGAGCTTACACGAGCAGTACTTC. Protein product: CASSWAPSGSLHEQYF. V and J are TRBV13 and TRBJ2-7; 10 bases line up with TRBD2. This CDR3 region has 16 residues. The germline CDR1 and CDR2 sequences are PRHDT and FYEKMQ (reference sequence). Losses at the gene ends were 4 bases for V and 5 bases for J; bases not matched to a gene: 11.

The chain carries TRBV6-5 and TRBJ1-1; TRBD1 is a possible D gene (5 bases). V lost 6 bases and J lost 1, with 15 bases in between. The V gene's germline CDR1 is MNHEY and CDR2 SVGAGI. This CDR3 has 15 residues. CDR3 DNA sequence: TGTGCCAGCAGCCCCTTATGGGACGAGAACACTGAAGCTTTCTTT. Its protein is CASSPLWDENTEAFF.

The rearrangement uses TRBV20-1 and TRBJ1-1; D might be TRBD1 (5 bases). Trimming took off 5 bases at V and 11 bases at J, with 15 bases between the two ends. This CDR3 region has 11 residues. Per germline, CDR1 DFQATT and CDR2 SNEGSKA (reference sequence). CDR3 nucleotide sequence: TGCAGTGCTGGGCCTGAAGGGACGGCTTTCTTT. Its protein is CSAGPEGTAFF.